What follows are 18 T cell receptor beta chains derived from one specimen sequenced in a study of T cell responses to AZD1222 COVID-19 vaccine. Assay used: immunoSEQ multiplex PCR; TCRdb lists only in-frame clones, some missing. The table has more than 95,000 clones, about 87% seen once. The input for sequencing was peripheral blood, taken on day 0 of AZD1222 vaccination. These receptors all stem from an adult in good health.

The genes are TRBV9 and TRBJ2-3; the match to TRBD1 covers 7 bases. The CDR3 is 15 residues long. With V trimmed by 1 base and J by 1 base, 3 bases remained unmatched. Germline CDR1 reads SGDLS; CDR2 reads YYNGEE. In DNA, the CDR3 is TGTGCCAGCAGCGTAAGAGGACAGGGCACAGATACGCAGTATTTT. It yields the protein CASSVRGQGTDTQYF.

As DNA, the CDR3 is TGTGCCAGCAGCCAAGGACAGGGGGCTAGCAGCGAGCAGTACTTC. It codes for CASSQGQGASSEQYF. The rearrangement joins TRBV7-9 to TRBJ2-7; 11 bases fit TRBD1. Trimming took 5 bases from V and 6 from J; bases not matched to a gene: 9. Germline V gene data show CDR1 as SEHNR and CDR2 as FQNEAQ (reference sequence). CDR3 size: 15 residues.

The CDR3 DNA sequence: TGTGCCAGCAGTTTTAGCATGGAGGGGGGCACTGAAGCTTTCTTT. This gives the protein CASSFSMEGGTEAFF. The genes are TRBV6-5 and TRBJ1-1; possible D gene TRBD1, 6 bases. CDR3 length: 15 amino acids. The V and J ends lost 4 bases and 4 bases respectively, with 16 bases between them. Germline V CDR1 and CDR2: MNHEY, SVGAGI.

The chain links TRBV20-1 to TRBJ1-4; weak D call: TRBD1 (6 bases). The CDR3 totals 14 residues. The V gene lost 3 bases and the J gene lost 8 bases, with 16 bases spanning the gap. Per the germline V gene, CDR1 is DFQATT and CDR2 is SNEGSKA (reference sequence). The CDR3 DNA sequence: TGCAGTGCTAGTTTTCCGGACAGCACCGAAAAACTGTTTTTT. Translating gives CSASFPDSTEKLFF.

The V gene is TRBV9, the J gene TRBJ1-2; D possibly corresponds to TRBD1 (5 bases). Trimming pared 6 bases from V and 6 bases from J, leaving 15 bases between. Germline CDR1 and CDR2: SGDLS and YYNGEE. This CDR3 region has 13 residues. CDR3 sequence: CASTRILGDGYTF. CDR3 DNA sequence: TGTGCCAGCACACGAATATTGGGGGATGGCTACACCTTC.

V gene TRBV2 combines with J gene TRBJ2-3; 11 nucleotides match TRBD2. Trimming took 5 bases from V and 4 from J; bases not matched to a gene: 8. CDR1 and CDR2 (germline): SNHLY, FYNNEI. This CDR3 has 16 residues. In nucleotides, the CDR3 is TGTGCCAGCAGTCAACTAGCGGGAGTTGACGCAGATACGCAGTATTTT. It codes for CASSQLAGVDADTQYF.

This clone was detected only once. The chain recombines TRBV9 with TRBJ1-5; no firm D call. Deletions cut 1 base from V and 7 bases from J, with 12 bases between. The length of the CDR3 is 14 residues. The germline V gene has CDR1 SGDLS and CDR2 YYNGEE. CDR3 amino acids: CASSVFAEDQPQHF. In nucleotides, the CDR3 is TGTGCCAGCAGCGTATTTGCGGAAGACCAGCCCCAGCATTTT.

The chain is built from TRBV28 and TRBJ2-1; 10 bases match TRBD2. Looked up from germline, CDR1 is MDHEN and CDR2 is SYDVKM. V shed 7 bases, J shed 0 bases, and the junction held 6 bases outside the gene matches. The CDR3 totals 16 residues. The CDR3: CASNLAGALSYNEQFF. The CDR3, as DNA: TGTGCCAGCAATCTAGCGGGGGCCCTCTCCTACAATGAGCAGTTCTTC.

V is TRBV6-5 and J is TRBJ1-1, with D hard to call. This CDR3 is built from 13 residues. CDR1 and CDR2 (germline): MNHEY, SVGAGI. This CDR3 is CANDRLMNTEAFF. The CDR3 bases are TGTGCAAACGATCGGCTCATGAACACTGAAGCTTTCTTT.

This clone was seen a single time. The chain couples TRBV7-3 to TRBJ2-1; D may be TRBD1 or TRBD2 (6 bases each). Germline V CDR1 and CDR2: SGHTA, FQGTGA. This CDR3 region has 15 residues. V shed 1 base and J shed 8 bases, with 15 bases lying between them. The CDR3 loop reads CASSLIPGAGYEQFF. CDR3 nucleotide sequence: TGTGCCAGCAGCTTAATCCCGGGGGCGGGTTATGAGCAGTTCTTC.

This clone appeared once. This sequence joins TRBV28 and TRBJ1-3, with D possibly TRBD1 on 5 matching bases. The CDR3 extends over 17 amino acids. Germline assignment: CDR1 MDHEN and CDR2 SYDVKM. With 7 bases removed from V and 0 bases from J, the gap between germline ends came to 19 bases. CDR3 bases: TGTGCCAGCAAAGAGATCCAGGGAGTAGGCTCTGGAAACACCATATATTTT. This sequence encodes CASKEIQGVGSGNTIYF.

This clone appeared a single time. Other DNA variants within this sample encode the same CDR3. The rearrangement joins TRBV24-1 to TRBJ1-5, with 7 nucleotides matching TRBD1. Per germline, CDR1 KGHDR and CDR2 SFDVKD. The CDR3 totals 15 residues. V shed 3 bases, J shed 2 bases, and the junction held 3 bases outside the gene matches. The CDR3 region is CATSDRTGGNQPQHF. CDR3 nucleotides: TGTGCCACCAGTGATCGGACAGGAGGCAATCAGCCCCAGCATTTT.

This chain joins TRBV7-2 and TRBJ1-6; 8 bases align to TRBD1. Germline values: CDR1 SGHTA, CDR2 FQGNSA. This CDR3 spans 15 amino acids. With V trimmed by 5 bases and J by 9 bases, 9 bases remained unmatched. CDR3 loop: CASSPRSGQGSPLHF. The DNA of the CDR3 is TGTGCCAGCAGCCCCAGGTCCGGACAGGGTTCACCCCTCCACTTT.

The chain carries TRBV3-1 (or the pseudogene TRBV3-2) and TRBJ2-1; D is unresolved. The CDR3 consists of 15 residues. V gave up 1 base and J gave up 7 bases, with 14 bases separating them. Germline loops: CDR1 LGHDT, CDR2 YNNKEL (reference sequence). This chain's CDR3 is CASSQVPDSDNEQFF. CDR3 sequence (DNA): TGTGCCAGCAGCCAAGTACCTGACTCGGATAATGAGCAGTTCTTC.

The V and J genes are TRBV9 and TRBJ2-1; either TRBD1 or TRBD2 may fit D (6 bases each). Germline V CDR1 and CDR2: SGDLS, YYNGEE. The CDR3 is made up of 14 amino acids. Trimming cost V 0 bases and J 7 bases, with 11 bases left between them. In nucleotides, the CDR3 is TGTGCCAGCAGCGTAGCCGGGGGCGAAAATGAGCAGTTCTTC. This encodes CASSVAGGENEQFF.

The gene calls are TRBV7-2 and TRBJ1-3, with TRBD1 identical over 8 bases. The trim removed 5 bases at V and 6 bases at J, leaving 3 bases unmatched. The CDR3 is made up of 13 amino acids. Per germline, CDR1 SGHTA and CDR2 FQGNSA. This CDR3 reads CASSTGGPNTIYF. The CDR3 DNA reads as TGTGCCAGCAGCACAGGGGGGCCAAACACCATATATTTT. The whole variable domain, filled in from reference TRBV7-2 and TRBJ1-3, reads GAGVSQSPSNKVTEKGKDVELRCDPISGHTALYWYRQSLGQGLEFLIYFQGNSAPDKSGLPSDRFSAERTGGSVSTLTIQRTQQEDSAVYLCASSTGGPNTIYFGEGSWLTVV.

The chain carries TRBV4-2 and TRBJ1-3; D ambiguous. This CDR3 is 15 amino acids long. Germline V gene lookup returns CDR1 LGHNA and CDR2 YNFKEQ. V was pared by 4 bases and J by 1 base, with 11 bases between. The CDR3 nucleotides read TGTGCCAGCAGCCGCTATCACAATTCTGGAAACACCATATATTTT. Amino acids: CASSRYHNSGNTIYF.

The count of this clone is one. The chain joins TRBV6-2 or TRBV6-3 to TRBJ2-2; D is perhaps TRBD2 (6 bases). Germline loops: CDR1 MNHEY, CDR2 SVGEGT. The CDR3 is 15 amino acids. Trimming stripped 2 bases from V and 2 bases from J, with 9 bases between. The DNA of the CDR3 is TGTGCCAGCAGTTACGGAGGGAGTAACACCGGGGAGCTGTTTTTT. Protein product: CASSYGGSNTGELFF.